This T cell receptor (beta chain) was documented in a study of blood T cell repertoires in COVID-19. Study background: PBMCs, B-cell-depleted T cells, or T cells provided the cDNA or gDNA that made up the material.

Libraries were prepared by immunoSEQ multiplex PCR; TCRdb keeps only in-frame clonotypes and omits some of them. This sample has hundreds of thousands of clones, with 85% to 90% found just once. Trimming cost V 1 base and J 3 bases, with 19 bases left between them. Germline values: CDR1 SGHRS, CDR2 YFSETQ. The CDR3 consists of 18 residues. The rearrangement uses TRBV5-1 and TRBJ2-2; a possible D gene is TRBD2 (9 bases). The clonotype was recovered from a woman aged 50 to 60 with COVID-19, enrolled during active disease. The sample consisted of peripheral blood. The DNA for the CDR3 is TGCGCCAGCAGCTTGAGGACAGGGAGCGGGGGGCACACCGGGGAGCTGTTTTTT. Protein sequence: CASSLRTGSGGHTGELFF.